This T cell receptor (beta chain) was captured in a study of human T cells and chemical hapten exposure. Study-level information: Patients got weekly scalp diphenylcyclopropenone doses over the roughly 22-week study. Reading of the patch tests, which applied 0.01% DPC to the upper back, occurred at 6 days. Across samples, TCR yields varied, mostly owing to small differences in pooled library volumes.

The V end was cut by 0 bases, the J end by 7 bases, with 13 bases between. CDR3 length: 14 residues. Germline loops: CDR1 SGHAT, CDR2 FQNNGV. At least ten counts were recorded for this clonotype. TCRdb itself ran the RACE reads through MiXCR, one entry per CDR3 protein. The sample holds about 85,000 distinct CDR3 sequences, about 9.9% seen once. The time point denotes: patch test 2, 6 weeks after DPC sensitization. Indicated treatment: therapeutic diphenylcyclopropenone sensitization with weekly scalp DPC. Blood draws came first, before each patch test. Sequences were derived from whole blood, sampled in connection with sensitization to the hapten diphenylcyclopropenone (DPC). The V and J genes are TRBV11-2 and TRBJ2-7; TRBD1 might be the D (5 bases). This receptor was taken from a man younger than 35 with alopecia areata. Some clones in this sample may be carry-over from other donors' samples. The CDR3 protein is CASSLDRQLLEQYF. In DNA form, the CDR3 reads TGTGCCAGCAGCTTAGATCGACAGCTTCTTGAGCAGTACTTC.